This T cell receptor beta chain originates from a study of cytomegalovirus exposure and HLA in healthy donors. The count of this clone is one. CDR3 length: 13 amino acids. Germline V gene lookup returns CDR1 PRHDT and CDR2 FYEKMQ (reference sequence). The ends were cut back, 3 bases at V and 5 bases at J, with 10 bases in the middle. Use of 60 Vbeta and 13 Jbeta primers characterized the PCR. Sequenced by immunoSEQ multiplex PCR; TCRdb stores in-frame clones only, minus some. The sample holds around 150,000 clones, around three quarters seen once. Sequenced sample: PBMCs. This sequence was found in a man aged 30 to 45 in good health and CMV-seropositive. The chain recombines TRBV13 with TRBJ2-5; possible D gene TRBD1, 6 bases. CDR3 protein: CASSLLRGETQYF. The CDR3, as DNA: TGTGCCAGCAGCTTGTTAAGGGGGGAGACCCAGTACTTC.